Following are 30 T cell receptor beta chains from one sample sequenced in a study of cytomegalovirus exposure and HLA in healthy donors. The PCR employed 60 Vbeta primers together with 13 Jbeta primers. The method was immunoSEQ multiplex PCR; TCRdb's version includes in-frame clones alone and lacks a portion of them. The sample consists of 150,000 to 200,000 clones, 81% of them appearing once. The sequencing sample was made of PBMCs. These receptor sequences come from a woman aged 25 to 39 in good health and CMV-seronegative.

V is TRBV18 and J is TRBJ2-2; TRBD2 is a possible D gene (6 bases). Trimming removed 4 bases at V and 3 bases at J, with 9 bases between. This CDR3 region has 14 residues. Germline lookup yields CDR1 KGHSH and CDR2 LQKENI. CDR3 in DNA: TGTGCCAGCTCACGGGACTCTTACACCGGGGAGCTGTTTTTT. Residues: CASSRDSYTGELFF.

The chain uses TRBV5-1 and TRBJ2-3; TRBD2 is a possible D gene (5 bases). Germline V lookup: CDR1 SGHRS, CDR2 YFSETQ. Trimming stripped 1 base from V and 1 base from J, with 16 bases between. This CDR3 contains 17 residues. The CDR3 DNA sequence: TGCGCCAGCAGCTTGACCAAAACTAGTCCCGGCACAGATACGCAGTATTTT. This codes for CASSLTKTSPGTDTQYF.

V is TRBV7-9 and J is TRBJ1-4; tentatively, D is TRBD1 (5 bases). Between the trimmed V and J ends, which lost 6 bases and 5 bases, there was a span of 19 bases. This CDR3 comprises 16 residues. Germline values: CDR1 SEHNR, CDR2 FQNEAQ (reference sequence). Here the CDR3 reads CASRFSRGLLNEKLFF. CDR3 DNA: TGTGCCAGCAGATTTAGTAGGGGACTGCTAAATGAAAAACTGTTTTTT.

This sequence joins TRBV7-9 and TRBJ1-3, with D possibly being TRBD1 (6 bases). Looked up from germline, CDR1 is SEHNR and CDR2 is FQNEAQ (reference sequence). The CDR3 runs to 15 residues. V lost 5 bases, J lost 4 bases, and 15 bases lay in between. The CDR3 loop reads CASSHPGESGNTIYF. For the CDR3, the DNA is TGTGCCAGCAGCCATCCAGGGGAATCCGGAAACACCATATATTTT.

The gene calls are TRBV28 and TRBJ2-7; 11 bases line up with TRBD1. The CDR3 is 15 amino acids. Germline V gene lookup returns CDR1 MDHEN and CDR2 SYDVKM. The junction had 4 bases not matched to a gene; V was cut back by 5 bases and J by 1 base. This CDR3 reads CASSEGQGESYEQYF. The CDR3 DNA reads TGTGCCAGCAGTGAGGGACAGGGGGAGTCCTACGAGCAGTACTTC. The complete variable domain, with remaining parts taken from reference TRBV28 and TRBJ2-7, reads DVKVTQSSRYLVKRTGEKVFLECVQDMDHENMFWYRQDPGLGLRLIYFSYDVKMKEKGDIPEGYSVSREKKERFSLILESASTNQTSMYLCASSEGQGESYEQYFGPGTRLTVT.

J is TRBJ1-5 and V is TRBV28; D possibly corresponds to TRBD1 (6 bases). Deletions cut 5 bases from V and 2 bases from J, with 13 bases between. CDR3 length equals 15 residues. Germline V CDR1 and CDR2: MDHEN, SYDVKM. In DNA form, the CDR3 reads TGTGCCAGCAGTGGCGGGGGCGGAGGCAATCAGCCCCAGCATTTT. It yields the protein CASSGGGGGNQPQHF.

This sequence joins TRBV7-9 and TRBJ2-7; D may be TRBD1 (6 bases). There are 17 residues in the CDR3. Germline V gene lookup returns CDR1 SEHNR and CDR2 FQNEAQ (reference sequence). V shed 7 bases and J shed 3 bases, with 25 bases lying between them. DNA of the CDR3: TGTGCCAGCACCCTTAAAACCGGGACACCTGGGGACTACGAGCAGTACTTC. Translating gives CASTLKTGTPGDYEQYF.

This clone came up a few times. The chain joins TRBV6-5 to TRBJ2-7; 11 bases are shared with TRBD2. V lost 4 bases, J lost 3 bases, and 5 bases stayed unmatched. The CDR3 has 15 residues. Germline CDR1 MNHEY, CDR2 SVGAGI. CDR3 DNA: TGTGCCAGCAGTTCGGCCCTAGCGGGAGGCTACGAGCAGTACTTC. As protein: CASSSALAGGYEQYF.

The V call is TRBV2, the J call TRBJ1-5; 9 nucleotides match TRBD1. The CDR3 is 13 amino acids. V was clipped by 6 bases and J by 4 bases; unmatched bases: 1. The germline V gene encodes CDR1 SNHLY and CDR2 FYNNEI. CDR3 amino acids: CASSGQGNQPQHF. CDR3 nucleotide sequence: TGTGCCAGCAGCGGACAGGGGAATCAGCCCCAGCATTTT.

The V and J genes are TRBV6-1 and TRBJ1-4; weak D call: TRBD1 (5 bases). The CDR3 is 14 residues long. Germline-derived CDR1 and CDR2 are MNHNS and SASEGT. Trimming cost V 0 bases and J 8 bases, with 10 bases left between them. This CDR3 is CASSEAGGWEKLFF. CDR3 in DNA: TGTGCCAGCAGTGAAGCCGGGGGTTGGGAAAAACTGTTTTTT.

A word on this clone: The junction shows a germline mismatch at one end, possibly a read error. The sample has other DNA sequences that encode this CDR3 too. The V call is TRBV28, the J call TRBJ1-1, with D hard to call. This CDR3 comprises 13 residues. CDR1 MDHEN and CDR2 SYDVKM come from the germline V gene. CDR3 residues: CASSFGELTEAFF. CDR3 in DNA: TGCGCCAGCAGTTTCGGGGAACTCACTGAAGCTTTCTTT.

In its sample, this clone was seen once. CDR3 sequence: CASSAVLDTIYF. CDR3 DNA sequence: TGTGCCAGCAGCGCAGTCCTGGACACCATATATTTT. J is TRBJ1-3 and V is TRBV6-5; no clear D. The ends were cut back, 6 bases at V and 8 bases at J, with 11 bases in the middle. Per germline, CDR1 MNHEY and CDR2 SVGAGI. The CDR3 sequence is 12 residues long.

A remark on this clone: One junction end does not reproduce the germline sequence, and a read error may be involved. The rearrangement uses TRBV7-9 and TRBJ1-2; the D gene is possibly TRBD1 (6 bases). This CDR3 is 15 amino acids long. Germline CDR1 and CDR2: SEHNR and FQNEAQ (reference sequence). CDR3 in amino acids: CSSSNSRTGLGGYTF. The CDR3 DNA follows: TGTTCCAGCAGCAATTCCCGAACAGGGTTGGGAGGCTACACCTTC. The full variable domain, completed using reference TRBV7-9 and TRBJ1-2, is DTGVSQNPRHKITKRGQNVTFRCDPISEHNRLYWYRQTLGQGPEFLTYFQNEAQLEKSRLLSDRFSAERPKGSFSTLEIQRTEQGDSAMYLCSSSNSRTGLGGYTFGSGTRLTVV.

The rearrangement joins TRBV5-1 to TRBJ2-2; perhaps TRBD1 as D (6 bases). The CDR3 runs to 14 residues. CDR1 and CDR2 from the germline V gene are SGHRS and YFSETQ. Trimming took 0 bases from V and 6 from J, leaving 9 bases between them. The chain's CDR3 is CASSLATGPGELFF. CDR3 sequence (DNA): TGCGCCAGCAGCTTGGCGACAGGTCCCGGGGAGCTGTTTTTT.

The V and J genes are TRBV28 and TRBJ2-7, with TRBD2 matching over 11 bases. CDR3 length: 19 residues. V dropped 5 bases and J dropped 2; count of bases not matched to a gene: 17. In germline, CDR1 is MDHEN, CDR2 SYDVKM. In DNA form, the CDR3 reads TGTGCCAGCAGTCCGAAGAGTCCGGGACTAGCGGCATGGACCTACGAGCAGTACTTC. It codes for CASSPKSPGLAAWTYEQYF.

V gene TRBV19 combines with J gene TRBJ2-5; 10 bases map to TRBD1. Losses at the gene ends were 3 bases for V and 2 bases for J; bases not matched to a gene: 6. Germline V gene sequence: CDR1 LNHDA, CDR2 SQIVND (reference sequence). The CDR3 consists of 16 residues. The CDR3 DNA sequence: TGTGCCAGTAGTATGGGCGACAGGGGGCGTCAAGAGACCCAGTACTTC. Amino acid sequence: CASSMGDRGRQETQYF. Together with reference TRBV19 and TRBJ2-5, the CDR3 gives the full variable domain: DGGITQSPKYLFRKEGQNVTLSCEQNLNHDAMYWYRQDPGQGLRLIYYSQIVNDFQKGDIAEGYSVSREKKESFPLTVTSAQKNPTAFYLCASSMGDRGRQETQYFGPGTRLLVL.

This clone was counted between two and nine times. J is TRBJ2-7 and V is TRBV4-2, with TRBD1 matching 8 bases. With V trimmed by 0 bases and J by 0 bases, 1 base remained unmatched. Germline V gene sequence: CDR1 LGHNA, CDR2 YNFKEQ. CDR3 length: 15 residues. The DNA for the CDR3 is TGTGCCAGCAGCCAAGAGGACAGGGCCTCCTACGAGCAGTACTTC. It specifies CASSQEDRASYEQYF.

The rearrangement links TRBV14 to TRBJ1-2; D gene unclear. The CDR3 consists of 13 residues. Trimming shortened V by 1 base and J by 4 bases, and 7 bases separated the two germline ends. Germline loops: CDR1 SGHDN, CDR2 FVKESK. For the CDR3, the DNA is TGTGCCAGCAGCCAAGTGGGCGTCTATGGCTACACCTTC. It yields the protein CASSQVGVYGYTF.

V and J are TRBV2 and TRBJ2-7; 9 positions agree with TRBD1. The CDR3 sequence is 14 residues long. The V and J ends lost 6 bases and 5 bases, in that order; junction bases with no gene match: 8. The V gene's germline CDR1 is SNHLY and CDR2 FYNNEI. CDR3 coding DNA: TGTGCCAGCAGAGTCGGGACAGGGTTCAACGAGCAGTACTTC. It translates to CASRVGTGFNEQYF. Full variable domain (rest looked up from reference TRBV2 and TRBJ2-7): EPEVTQTPSHQVTQMGQEVILRCVPISNHLYFYWYRQILGQKVEFLVSFYNNEISEKSEIFDDQFSVERPDGSNFTLKIRSTKLEDSAMYFCASRVGTGFNEQYFGPGTRLTVT.

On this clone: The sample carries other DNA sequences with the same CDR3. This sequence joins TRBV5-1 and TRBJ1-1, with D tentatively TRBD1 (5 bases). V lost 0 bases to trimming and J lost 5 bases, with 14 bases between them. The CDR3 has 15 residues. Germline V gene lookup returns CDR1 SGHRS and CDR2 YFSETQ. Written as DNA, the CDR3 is TGCGCCAGCAGCTTGGCCGGGGTGGGGGGGACTGAAGCTTTCTTT. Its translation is CASSLAGVGGTEAFF.

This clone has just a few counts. The CDR3 DNA is TGCGCCAGCAGCCAAGGACAGGGGTTGAAACCAGATACGCAGTATTTT. As protein: CASSQGQGLKPDTQYF. The chain carries TRBV4-1 and TRBJ2-3, with 8 bases fitting TRBD1. V trimming: 1 base; J trimming: 4 bases; junction bases outside the gene matches: 7. The V gene's germline CDR1 is MGHRA and CDR2 YSYEKL. CDR3 length: 16 amino acids.

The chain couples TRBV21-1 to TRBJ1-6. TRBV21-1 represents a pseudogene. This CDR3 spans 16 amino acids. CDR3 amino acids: CASSKVQGGNNSPLHF. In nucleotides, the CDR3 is TGTGCCAGCAGCAAAGTCCAGGGAGGGAATAATTCACCCCTCCACTTT.

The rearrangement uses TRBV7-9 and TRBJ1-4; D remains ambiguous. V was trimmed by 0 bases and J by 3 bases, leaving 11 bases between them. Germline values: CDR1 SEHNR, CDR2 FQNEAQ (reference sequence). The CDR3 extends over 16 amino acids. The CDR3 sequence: CASSLAREGANEKLFF. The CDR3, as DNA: TGTGCCAGCAGCTTAGCCCGAGAGGGAGCTAATGAAAAACTGTTTTTT.

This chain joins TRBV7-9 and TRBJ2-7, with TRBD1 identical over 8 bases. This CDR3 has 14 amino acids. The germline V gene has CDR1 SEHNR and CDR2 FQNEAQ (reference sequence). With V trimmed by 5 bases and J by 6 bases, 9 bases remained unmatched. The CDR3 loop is CASSAGTGFLEQYF. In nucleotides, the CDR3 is TGTGCCAGCAGCGCCGGGACAGGCTTCCTCGAGCAGTACTTC.

CDR3 sequence: CASSQGRGSDQPQHF. DNA of the CDR3: TGTGCCAGCAGCCAAGGCAGGGGATCGGATCAGCCCCAGCATTTT. V gene TRBV5-4 combines with J gene TRBJ1-5, with D possibly matching TRBD1 (6 bases). Trimming removed 4 bases from V and 5 bases from J, with 16 bases in between. The V gene's germline CDR1 is SGHNT and CDR2 YYREEE (reference sequence). This CDR3 is 15 amino acids long.

The CDR3 is CASSGGTAYGYTF. CDR3 in DNA: TGTGCCAGCAGTGGGGGGACTGCCTATGGCTACACCTTC. This chain joins TRBV25-1 and TRBJ1-2; a possible D gene is TRBD1 (5 bases). Deletions cut 4 bases from V and 4 bases from J, with 10 bases between. CDR1 and CDR2 (germline): MGHDK, SYGVNS. The CDR3 has 13 amino acids.

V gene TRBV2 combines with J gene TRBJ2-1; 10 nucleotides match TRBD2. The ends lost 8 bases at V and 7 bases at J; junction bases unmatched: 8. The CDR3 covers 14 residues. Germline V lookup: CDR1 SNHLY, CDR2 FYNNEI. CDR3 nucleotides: TGTGCCAGCCAGCGACTAGCGGGCGGGAATGAGCAGTTCTTC. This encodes CASQRLAGGNEQFF. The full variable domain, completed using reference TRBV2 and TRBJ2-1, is EPEVTQTPSHQVTQMGQEVILRCVPISNHLYFYWYRQILGQKVEFLVSFYNNEISEKSEIFDDQFSVERPDGSNFTLKIRSTKLEDSAMYFCASQRLAGGNEQFFGPGTRLTVL.

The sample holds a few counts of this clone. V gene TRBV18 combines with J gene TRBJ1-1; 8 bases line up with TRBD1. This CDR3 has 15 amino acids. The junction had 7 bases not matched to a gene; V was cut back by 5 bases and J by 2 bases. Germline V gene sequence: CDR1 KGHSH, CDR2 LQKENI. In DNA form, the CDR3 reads TGTGCCAGCTCAATCGACAGGGGTGGTAACACTGAAGCTTTCTTT. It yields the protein CASSIDRGGNTEAFF.

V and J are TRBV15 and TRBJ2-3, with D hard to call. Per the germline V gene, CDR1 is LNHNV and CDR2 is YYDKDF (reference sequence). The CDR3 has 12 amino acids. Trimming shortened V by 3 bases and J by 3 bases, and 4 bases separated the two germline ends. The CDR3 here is CATSSMTDTQYF. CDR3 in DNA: TGTGCCACCAGCAGTATGACAGATACGCAGTATTTT.

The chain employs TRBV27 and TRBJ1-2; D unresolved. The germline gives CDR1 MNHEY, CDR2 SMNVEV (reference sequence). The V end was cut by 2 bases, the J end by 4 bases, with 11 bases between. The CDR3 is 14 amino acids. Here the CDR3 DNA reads TGTGCCAGCAGTTTAGGGCAGCGGGGCTATGGCTACACCTTC. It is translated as CASSLGQRGYGYTF.